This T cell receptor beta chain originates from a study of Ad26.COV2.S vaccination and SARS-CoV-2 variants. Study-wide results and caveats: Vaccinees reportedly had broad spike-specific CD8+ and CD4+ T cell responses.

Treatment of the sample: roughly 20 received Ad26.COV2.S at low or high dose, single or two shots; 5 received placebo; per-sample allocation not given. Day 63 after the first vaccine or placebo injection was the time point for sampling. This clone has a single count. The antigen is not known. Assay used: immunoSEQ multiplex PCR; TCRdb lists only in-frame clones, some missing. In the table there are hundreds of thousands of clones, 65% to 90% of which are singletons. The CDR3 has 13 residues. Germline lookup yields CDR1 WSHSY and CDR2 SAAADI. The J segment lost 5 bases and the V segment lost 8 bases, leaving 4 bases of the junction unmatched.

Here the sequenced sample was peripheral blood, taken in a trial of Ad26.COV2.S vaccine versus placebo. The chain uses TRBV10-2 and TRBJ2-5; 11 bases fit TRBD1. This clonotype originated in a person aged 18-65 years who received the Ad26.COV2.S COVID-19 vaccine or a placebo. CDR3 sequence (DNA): TGCGCCAGCTGGGACAGGGGGTGGGAGACCCAGTACTTC. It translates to CASWDRGWETQYF.